Sequencing of this TCR beta chain was carried out in a study of blood T cell repertoires in COVID-19. Generated by immunoSEQ multiplex PCR, the TCRdb table keeps only in-frame clones and is missing some. The sample lists under 80,000 clones; roughly 80% were seen once. This clone was seen a few times. Sequencing was done on a sample of peripheral blood. This TCR was recovered from a man in his 60s with COVID-19, enrolled during active disease.

As DNA, the CDR3 is TGTGCCAGCAGCCAGGAGGAGGACTCCTACTCCTACGAGCAGTACTTC. Translating gives CASSQEEDSYSYEQYF. This chain links TRBV4-2 with TRBJ2-7; TRBD2 might be the D (5 bases). Looked up from germline, CDR1 is LGHNA and CDR2 is YNFKEQ. The CDR3 is made up of 16 amino acids. V lost 3 bases, J lost 0 bases, and 15 bases lay in between.